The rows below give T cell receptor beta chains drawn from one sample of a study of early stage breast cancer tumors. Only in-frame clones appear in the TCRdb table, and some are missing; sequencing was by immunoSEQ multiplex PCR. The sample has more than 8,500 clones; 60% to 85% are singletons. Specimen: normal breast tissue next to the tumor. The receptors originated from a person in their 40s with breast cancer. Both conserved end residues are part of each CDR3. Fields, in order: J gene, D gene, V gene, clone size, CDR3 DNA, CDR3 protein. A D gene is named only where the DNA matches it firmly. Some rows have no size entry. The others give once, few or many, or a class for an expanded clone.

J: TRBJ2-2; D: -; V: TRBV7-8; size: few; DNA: TGTGCCAGCAGCTTGGACTTACGCGGGGAGCTGTTTTTT; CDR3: CASSLDLRGELFF
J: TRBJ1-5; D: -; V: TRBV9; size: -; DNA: TGTGCCAGCAGCGTCGGATCTTATAGCAATCAGCCCCAGCATTTT; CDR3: CASSVGSYSNQPQHF
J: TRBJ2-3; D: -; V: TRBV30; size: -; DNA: TGTGCCTGGAGTATAAGACTTGCAGATACGCAGTATTTT; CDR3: CAWSIRLADTQYF
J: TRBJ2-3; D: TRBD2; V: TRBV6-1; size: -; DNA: TGTGCCAGCAAGCGGGAAGAAGGCACAGATACGCAGTATTTT; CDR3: CASKREEGTDTQYF
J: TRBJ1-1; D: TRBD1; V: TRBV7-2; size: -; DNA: TGTGCCAGCAGCTCACGGACAGGGGCTGACACTGAAGCTTTCTTT; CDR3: CASSSRTGADTEAFF
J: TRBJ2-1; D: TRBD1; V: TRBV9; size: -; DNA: TGTGCCAGCAGCGCGATGACAGGGGGTGAGCAGTTCTTC; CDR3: CASSAMTGGEQFF
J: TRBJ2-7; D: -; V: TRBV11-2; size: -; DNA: TGTGCCAGCAGGTCCCGGGAGCAGCCCTACGAGCAGTACTTC; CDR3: CASRSREQPYEQYF
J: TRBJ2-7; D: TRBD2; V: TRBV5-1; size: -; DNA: TGCGCCAGCAGCTTGAACCTAGCGGAGACCTACGAGCAGTACTTC; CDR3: CASSLNLAETYEQYF
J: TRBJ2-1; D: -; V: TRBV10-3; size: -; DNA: TGTGCCATCAGTGACCCAGAGAGCTCCTACAATGAGCAGTTCTTC; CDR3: CAISDPESSYNEQFF
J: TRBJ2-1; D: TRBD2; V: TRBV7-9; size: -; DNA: TGTGCCAGCAGCGGGGAAGGGACTAGCAGGTACAATGAGCAGTTCTTC; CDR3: CASSGEGTSRYNEQFF
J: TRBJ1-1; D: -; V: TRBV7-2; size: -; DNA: TGTGCCAGCACCCTAGGGGTAACGAAGAACACTGAAGCTTTCTTT; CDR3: CASTLGVTKNTEAFF
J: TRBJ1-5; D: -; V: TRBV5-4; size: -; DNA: TGTGCCGCAATCCGGGGGGTAGAAGGAAGCAATCAGCCCCAGCATTTT; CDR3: CAAIRGVEGSNQPQHF
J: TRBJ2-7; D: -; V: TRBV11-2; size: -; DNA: TGTGCCAGCGGCACCTACGAGCAGTACTTC; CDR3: CASGTYEQYF
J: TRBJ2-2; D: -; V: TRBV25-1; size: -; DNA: TGTGCCAGCAGTGACCATAACCGACGGGGCACCGGGGAGCTGTTTTTT; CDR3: CASSDHNRRGTGELFF
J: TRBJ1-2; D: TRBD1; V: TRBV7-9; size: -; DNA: TGTGCCAGCAGTCCCTCCGGGACAGGGCAGCTCTATGGCTACACCTTC; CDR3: CASSPSGTGQLYGYTF
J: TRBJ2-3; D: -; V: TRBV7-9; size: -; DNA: TGTGCCAGCAACCCTGGCCCAGGTACGCAGTATTTT; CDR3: CASNPGPGTQYF
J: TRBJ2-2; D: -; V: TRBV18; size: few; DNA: TGTGCCAGCTCCACCTACGCAGGGGACACCGGGGAGCTGTTTTTT; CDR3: CASSTYAGDTGELFF
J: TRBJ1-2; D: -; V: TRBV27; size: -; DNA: TGTGCCAGCAGTTTAGAGGGCAGTACTAACTATGGCTACACCTTC; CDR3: CASSLEGSTNYGYTF
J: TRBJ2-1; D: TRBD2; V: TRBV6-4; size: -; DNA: TGTGCCAGCAGTGAGACTAGCGGGAGTTACAATGAGCAGTTCTTC; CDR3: CASSETSGSYNEQFF
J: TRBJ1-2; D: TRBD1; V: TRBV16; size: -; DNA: TGTGCCAGCAGCTACTATCAGGGGGGCTATGGCTACACCTTC; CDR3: CASSYYQGGYGYTF
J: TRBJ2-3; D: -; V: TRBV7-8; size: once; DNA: TGTGCCAGCAGCTTAGCTTACATGTCTGATACGCAGTATTTT; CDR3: CASSLAYMSDTQYF
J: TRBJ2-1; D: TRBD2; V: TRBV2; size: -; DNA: TGTGCCAGCAGTTCCCTAGCGGGAGCCTACAATGAGCAGTTCTTC; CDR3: CASSSLAGAYNEQFF
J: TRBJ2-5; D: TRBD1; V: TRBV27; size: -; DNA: TGTGCCAGCAAGCGGGACAGGGCAGAGACCCAGTACTTC; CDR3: CASKRDRAETQYF
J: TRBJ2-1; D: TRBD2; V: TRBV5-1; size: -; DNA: TGCGCCAGCAGCTCGCTGACTAGCGGGGGTTACAATGAGCAGTTCTTC; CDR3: CASSSLTSGGYNEQFF
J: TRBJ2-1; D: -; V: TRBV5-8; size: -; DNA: TGTGCCAGCAGCCTACCGGGCAATTTGGGGTTCTTC; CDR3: CASSLPGNLGFF
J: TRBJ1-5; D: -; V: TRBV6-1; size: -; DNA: TGTGCCAGCAGTGACAGGGTGAGGAGCAATCAGCCCCAGCATTTT; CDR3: CASSDRVRSNQPQHF
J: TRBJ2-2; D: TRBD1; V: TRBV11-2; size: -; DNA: TGTGCCAGCAGCTTAGTTAGGGGGCAGAGCACCGGGGAGCTGTTTTTT; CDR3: CASSLVRGQSTGELFF
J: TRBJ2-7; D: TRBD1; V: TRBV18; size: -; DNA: TGTGCCAGTACAGACAGGGGCCTCTACTACGAGCAGTACTTC; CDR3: CASTDRGLYYEQYF
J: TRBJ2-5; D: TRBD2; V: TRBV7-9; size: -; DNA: TGTGCCAGCAGCTTAGAGACTAGCGGGACGGCCCAGTACTTC; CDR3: CASSLETSGTAQYF
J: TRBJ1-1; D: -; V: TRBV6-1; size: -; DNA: TGTGCCGCCAAGGACGGGAACACTGAAGCTTTCTTT; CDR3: CAAKDGNTEAFF
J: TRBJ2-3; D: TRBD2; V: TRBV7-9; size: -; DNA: TGTGCCAGCAGTTTACGGACTAGCGGGAGCACAGATACGCAGTATTTT; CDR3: CASSLRTSGSTDTQYF
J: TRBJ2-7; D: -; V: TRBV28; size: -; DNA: TGTGCCAGCGTAGGGGGGGTAGAGGGTTCATACGAGCAGTACTTC; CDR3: CASVGGVEGSYEQYF
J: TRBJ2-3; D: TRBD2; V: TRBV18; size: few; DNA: TGTGCCAGCTCACCCGGACTAGCGGACACAGATACGCAGTATTTT; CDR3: CASSPGLADTDTQYF
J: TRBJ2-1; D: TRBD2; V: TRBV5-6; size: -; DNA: TGTGCCAGCACCCAATTAGCGGGATTAGGTTACAATGAGCAGTTCTTC; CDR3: CASTQLAGLGYNEQFF
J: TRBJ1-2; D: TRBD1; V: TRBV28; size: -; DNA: TGTGCCAGCAGCTCCGTCGGACAGGGGGTTTTCGGTGGCTACACCTTC; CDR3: CASSSVGQGVFGGYTF
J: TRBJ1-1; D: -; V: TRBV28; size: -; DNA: TGTGCCAGCAGCTCGACAGGGAACACTGAAGCTTTCTTT; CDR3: CASSSTGNTEAFF
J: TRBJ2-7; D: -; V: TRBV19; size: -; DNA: TGTGCCATTAAAGCGGATAGCCCTCCCTACGAGCAGTACTTC; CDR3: CAIKADSPPYEQYF
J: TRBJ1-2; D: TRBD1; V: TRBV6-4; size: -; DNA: TGTGCCAGCAGCTCCCGGGACAGGGCAATTCGGATATTGAGCTACACCTTC; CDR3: CASSSRDRAIRILSYTF
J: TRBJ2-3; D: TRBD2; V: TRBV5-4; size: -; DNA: TGTGCCAGCAGCCCTAGCGGGAGTAAAAGCACAGATACGCAGTATTTT; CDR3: CASSPSGSKSTDTQYF
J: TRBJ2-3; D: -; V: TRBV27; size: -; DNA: TGTGCCAGCAGTTTAAATCTGGGGTCCTACACAGATACGCAGTATTTT; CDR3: CASSLNLGSYTDTQYF
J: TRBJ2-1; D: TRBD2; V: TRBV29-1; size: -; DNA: TGCAGCGTCCGAGCTGGGACTACCTACAATGAGCAGTTCTTC; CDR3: CSVRAGTTYNEQFF
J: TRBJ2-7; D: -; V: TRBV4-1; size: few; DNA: TGCGCCAGCAGCCAGTCTGATGGACAGCACTACGAGCAGTACTTC; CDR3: CASSQSDGQHYEQYF
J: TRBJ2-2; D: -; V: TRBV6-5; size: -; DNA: TGTGCCAGCAGTTTTACCTCGAACACCGGGGAGCTGTTTTTT; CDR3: CASSFTSNTGELFF
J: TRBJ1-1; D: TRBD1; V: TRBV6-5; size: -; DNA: TGTGCCAGCAGTTACTCCCCAGGGGGGACTGAAGCTTTCTTT; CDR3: CASSYSPGGTEAFF
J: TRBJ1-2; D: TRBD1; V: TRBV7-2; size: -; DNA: TGTGCCAGCAGACAAGGACAGGGGTGGTATGGCTACACCTTC; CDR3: CASRQGQGWYGYTF